This T cell receptor (beta chain) was obtained from a study of cytomegalovirus exposure and HLA in healthy donors. PCR primers comprised 60 Vbeta and 13 Jbeta primers. The data were produced by immunoSEQ multiplex PCR, yet TCRdb's version contains in-frame clones alone and is incomplete. Of roughly 180,000 clones in the sample, roughly 9.4% were seen once. General study findings and limits: Some public TCRs appeared in many individuals, while most sequences were rare. Roughly uniform depth of sequencing across donors was assumed in presence/absence analyses.

This clone was seen a few times. Its antigen is unidentified. V lost 4 bases and J lost 4, with 8 bases in between. The CDR3 length is 12 residues. Germline V lookup: CDR1 MNHNY, CDR2 SVGAGI (reference sequence). V gene TRBV6-6 combines with J gene TRBJ2-7; TRBD1 might be the D (6 bases). Material: PBMCs. The receptor was derived from a young woman in good health and CMV-seropositive. CDR3 amino acids: CASSLGAYEQYF. CDR3 sequence (DNA): TGTGCCAGCAGTTTGGGGGCATACGAGCAGTACTTC.